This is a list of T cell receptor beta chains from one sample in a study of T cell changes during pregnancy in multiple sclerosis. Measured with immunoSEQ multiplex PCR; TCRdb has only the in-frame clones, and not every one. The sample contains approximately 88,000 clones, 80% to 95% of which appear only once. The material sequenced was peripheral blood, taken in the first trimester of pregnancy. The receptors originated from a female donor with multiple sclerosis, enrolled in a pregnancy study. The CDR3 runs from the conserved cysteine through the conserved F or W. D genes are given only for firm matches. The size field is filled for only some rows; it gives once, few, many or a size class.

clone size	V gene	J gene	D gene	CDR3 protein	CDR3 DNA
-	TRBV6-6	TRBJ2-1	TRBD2	CASSSGLAGLEQFF	TGTGCCAGCAGCTCGGGACTAGCGGGACTTGAGCAGTTCTTC
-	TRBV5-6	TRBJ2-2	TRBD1	CASSLQGQGVVTGELFF	TGTGCCAGCAGCTTACAGGGACAGGGTGTGGTCACCGGGGAGCTGTTTTTT
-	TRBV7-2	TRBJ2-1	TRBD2	CASSRLASNYNEQFF	TGTGCCAGCAGCCGACTAGCCTCCAATTACAATGAGCAGTTCTTC
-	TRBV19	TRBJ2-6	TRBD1	CASGGAPGQGAPGANVLTF	TGTGCCAGTGGAGGGGCTCCGGGACAGGGGGCCCCTGGGGCCAACGTCCTGACTTTC
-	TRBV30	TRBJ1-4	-	CAWSLSRGSNEKLFF	TGTGCCTGGAGTCTAAGCAGGGGAAGTAATGAAAAACTGTTTTTT
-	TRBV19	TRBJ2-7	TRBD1	CASNRGRGYEQYF	TGTGCCAGTAACAGGGGGCGGGGGTACGAGCAGTACTTC
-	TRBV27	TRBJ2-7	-	CASSLPSYEQYF	TGTGCCAGCAGTCTCCCCTCCTACGAGCAGTACTTC
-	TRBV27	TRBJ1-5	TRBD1	CASRDRVGQPQHF	TGTGCCAGCAGGGACAGGGTAGGGCAGCCCCAGCATTTT
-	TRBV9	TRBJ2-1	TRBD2	CASSPRSGSLHEQFF	TGTGCCAGCAGCCCCCGTAGCGGGAGCTTGCATGAGCAGTTCTTC
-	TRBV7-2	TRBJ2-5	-	CASSLAQGWKTQYF	TGTGCCAGCAGCTTAGCGCAGGGATGGAAGACCCAGTACTTC
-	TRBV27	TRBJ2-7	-	CASSLSGQSGYEQYF	TGTGCCAGCAGTTTATCCGGACAGTCCGGCTACGAGCAGTACTTC
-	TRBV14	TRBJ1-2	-	CASSQDLTRGSLYGYTF	TGTGCCAGCAGCCAAGATTTAACCCGGGGGTCTCTCTATGGCTACACCTTC
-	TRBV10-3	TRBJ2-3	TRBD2	CAISEGTSGRGDTQYF	TGTGCCATCAGTGAGGGGACTAGCGGGAGAGGGGATACGCAGTATTTT
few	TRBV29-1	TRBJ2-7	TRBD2	CSVVGLAEFYEQYF	TGCAGCGTTGTGGGACTAGCGGAGTTCTACGAGCAGTACTTC
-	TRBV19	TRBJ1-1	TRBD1	CASSVLQGFDTEAFF	TGTGCCAGTAGTGTCCTACAGGGGTTTGACACTGAAGCTTTCTTT
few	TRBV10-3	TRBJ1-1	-	CAIMGTSVAEAFF	TGTGCCATCATGGGGACTTCCGTCGCTGAAGCTTTCTTT
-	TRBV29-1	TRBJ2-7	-	CSVVPMNGYEQYF	TGCAGCGTTGTACCCATGAACGGCTACGAGCAGTACTTC
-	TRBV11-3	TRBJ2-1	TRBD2	CASKAGGADEQFF	TGTGCCAGCAAGGCGGGAGGGGCTGATGAGCAGTTCTTC
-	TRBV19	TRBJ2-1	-	CASSTRSYEQFF	TGTGCCAGTAGTACCCGTAGTTATGAGCAGTTCTTC
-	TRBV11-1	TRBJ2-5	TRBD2	CASSHHGGSQRQETQYF	TGTGCCAGCAGCCACCACGGGGGGTCTCAAAGGCAAGAGACCCAGTACTTC